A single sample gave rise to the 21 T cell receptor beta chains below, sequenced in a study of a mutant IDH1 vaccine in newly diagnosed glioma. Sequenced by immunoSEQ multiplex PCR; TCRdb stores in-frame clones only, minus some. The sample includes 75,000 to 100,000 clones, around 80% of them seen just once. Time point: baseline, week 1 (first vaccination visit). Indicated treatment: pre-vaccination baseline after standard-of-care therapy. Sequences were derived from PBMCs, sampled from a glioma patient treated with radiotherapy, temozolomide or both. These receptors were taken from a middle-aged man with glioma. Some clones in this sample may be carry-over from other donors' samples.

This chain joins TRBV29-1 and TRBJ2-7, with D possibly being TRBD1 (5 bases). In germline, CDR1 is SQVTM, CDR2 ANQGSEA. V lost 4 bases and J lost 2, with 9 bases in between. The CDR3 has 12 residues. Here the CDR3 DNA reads TGCAGCGTTGGCGCAGGGCCCTACGAGCAGTACTTC. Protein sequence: CSVGAGPYEQYF.

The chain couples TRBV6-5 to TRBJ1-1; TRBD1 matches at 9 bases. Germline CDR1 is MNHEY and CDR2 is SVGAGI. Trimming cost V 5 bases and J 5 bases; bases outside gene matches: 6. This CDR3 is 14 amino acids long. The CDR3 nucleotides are TGTGCCAGCAGTCGGCGACAGGGGGGAACTGAAGCTTTCTTT. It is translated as CASSRRQGGTEAFF.

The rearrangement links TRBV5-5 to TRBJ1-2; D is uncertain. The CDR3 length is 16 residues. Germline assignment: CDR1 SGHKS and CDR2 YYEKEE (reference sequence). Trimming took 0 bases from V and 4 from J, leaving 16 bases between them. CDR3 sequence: CASSLAVYGEAYGYTF. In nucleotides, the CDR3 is TGTGCCAGCAGCTTGGCCGTGTACGGTGAGGCCTATGGCTACACCTTC.

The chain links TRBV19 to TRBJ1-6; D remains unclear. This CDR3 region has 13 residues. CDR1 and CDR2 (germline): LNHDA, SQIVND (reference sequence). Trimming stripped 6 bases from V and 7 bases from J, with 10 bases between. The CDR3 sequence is CASSLTENSPLHF. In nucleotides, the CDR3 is TGTGCCAGTAGCCTGACCGAGAATTCACCCCTCCACTTT.

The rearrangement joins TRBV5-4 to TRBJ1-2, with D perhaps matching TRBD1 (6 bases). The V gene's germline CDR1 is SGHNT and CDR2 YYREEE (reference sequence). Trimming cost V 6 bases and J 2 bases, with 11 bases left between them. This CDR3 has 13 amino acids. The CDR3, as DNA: TGTGCCAGCACCCTACAGGGAAACTATGGCTACACCTTC. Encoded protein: CASTLQGNYGYTF.

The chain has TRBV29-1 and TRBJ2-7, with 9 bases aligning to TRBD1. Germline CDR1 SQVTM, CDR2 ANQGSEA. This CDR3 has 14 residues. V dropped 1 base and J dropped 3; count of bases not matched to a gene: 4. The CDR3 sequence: CSVEVPGQGYEQYF. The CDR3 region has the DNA TGCAGCGTTGAAGTACCGGGACAGGGCTACGAGCAGTACTTC.

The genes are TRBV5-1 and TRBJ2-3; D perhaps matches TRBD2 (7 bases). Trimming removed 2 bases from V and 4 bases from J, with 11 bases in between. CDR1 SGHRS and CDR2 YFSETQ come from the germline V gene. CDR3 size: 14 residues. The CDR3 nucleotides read TGCGCCAGCAGCTTTACAGGGAGGGCAGATACGCAGTATTTT. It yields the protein CASSFTGRADTQYF.

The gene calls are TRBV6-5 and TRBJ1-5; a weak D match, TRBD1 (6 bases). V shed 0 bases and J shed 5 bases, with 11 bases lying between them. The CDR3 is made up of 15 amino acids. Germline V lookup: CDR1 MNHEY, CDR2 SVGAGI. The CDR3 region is CASSYSRGGDQPQHF. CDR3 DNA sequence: TGTGCCAGCAGTTACTCGAGGGGGGGGGATCAGCCCCAGCATTTT.

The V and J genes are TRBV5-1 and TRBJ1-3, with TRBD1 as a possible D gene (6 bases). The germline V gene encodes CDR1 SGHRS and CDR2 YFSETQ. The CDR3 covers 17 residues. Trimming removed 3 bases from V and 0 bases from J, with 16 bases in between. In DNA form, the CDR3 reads TGCGCCAGCAGCTCCCTCCCAGGGGCGAGCTCTGGAAACACCATATATTTT. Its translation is CASSSLPGASSGNTIYF.

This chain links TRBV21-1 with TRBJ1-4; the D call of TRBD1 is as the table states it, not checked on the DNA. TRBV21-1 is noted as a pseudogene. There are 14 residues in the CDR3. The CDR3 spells CASREGAWDEKLFF. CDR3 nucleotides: TGTGCCAGCAGAGAGGGGGCTTGGGATGAAAAACTGTTTTTT.

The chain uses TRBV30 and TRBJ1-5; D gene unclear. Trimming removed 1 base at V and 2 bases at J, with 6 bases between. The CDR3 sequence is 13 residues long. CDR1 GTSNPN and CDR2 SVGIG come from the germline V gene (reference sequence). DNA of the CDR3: TGTGCCTGGAGTGCACACGGCAATCAGCCCCAGCATTTT. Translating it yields CAWSAHGNQPQHF.

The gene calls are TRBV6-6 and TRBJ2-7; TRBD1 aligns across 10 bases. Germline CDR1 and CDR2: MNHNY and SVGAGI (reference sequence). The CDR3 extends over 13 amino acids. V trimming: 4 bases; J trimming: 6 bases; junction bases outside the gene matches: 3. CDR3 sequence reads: CASSFGQGGEQYF. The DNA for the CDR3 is TGTGCCAGCAGTTTCGGACAGGGGGGCGAGCAGTACTTC.

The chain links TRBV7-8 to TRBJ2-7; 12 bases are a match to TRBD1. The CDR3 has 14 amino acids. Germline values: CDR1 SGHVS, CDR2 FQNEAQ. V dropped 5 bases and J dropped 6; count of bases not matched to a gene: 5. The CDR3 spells CASSEGQGASEQYF. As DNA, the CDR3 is TGTGCCAGCAGCGAGGGACAGGGGGCGAGCGAGCAGTACTTC.

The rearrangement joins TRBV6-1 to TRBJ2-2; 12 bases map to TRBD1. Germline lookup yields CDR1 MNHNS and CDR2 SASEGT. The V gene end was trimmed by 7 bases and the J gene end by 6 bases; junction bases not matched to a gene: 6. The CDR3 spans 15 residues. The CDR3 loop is CASMSGTGGPGELFF. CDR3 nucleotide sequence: TGTGCCAGCATGTCTGGGACAGGGGGCCCCGGGGAGCTGTTTTTT.

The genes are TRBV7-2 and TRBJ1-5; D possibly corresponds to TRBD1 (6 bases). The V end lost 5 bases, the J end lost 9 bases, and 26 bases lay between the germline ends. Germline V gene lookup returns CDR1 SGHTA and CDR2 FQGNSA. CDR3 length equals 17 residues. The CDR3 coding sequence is TGTGCCAGCAGCCTACGGAATGGAGGGACCGAAGGGGGGCCCCAGCATTTT. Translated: CASSLRNGGTEGGPQHF.

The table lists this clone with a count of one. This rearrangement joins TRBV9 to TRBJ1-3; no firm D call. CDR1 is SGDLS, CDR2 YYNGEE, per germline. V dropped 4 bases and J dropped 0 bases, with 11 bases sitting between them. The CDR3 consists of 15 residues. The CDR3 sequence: CASSTRQDSGNTIYF. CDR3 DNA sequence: TGTGCCAGCAGCACCCGACAAGACTCTGGAAACACCATATATTTT.

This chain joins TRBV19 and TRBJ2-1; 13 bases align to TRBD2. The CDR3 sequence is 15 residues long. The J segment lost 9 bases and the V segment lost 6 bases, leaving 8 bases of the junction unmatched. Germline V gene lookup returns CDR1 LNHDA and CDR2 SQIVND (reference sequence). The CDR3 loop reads CASSPRLAGGVEQFF. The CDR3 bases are TGTGCCAGTAGCCCTCGACTAGCGGGGGGTGTTGAGCAGTTCTTC. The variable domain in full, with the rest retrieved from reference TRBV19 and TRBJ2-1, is DGGITQSPKYLFRKEGQNVTLSCEQNLNHDAMYWYRQDPGQGLRLIYYSQIVNDFQKGDIAEGYSVSREKKESFPLTVTSAQKNPTAFYLCASSPRLAGGVEQFFGPGTRLTVL.

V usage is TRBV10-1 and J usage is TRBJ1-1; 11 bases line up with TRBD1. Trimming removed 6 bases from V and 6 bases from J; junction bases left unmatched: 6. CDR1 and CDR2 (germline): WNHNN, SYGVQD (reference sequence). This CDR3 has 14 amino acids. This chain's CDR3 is CASSLDRGPSEAFF. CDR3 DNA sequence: TGCGCCAGCAGCCTGGACAGGGGGCCATCTGAAGCTTTCTTT.

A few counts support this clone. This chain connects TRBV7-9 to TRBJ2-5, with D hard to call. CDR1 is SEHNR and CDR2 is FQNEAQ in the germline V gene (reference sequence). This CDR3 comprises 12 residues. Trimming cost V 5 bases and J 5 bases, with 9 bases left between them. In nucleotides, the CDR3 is TGTGCCAGCAGCCCGGATGTGGAGACCCAGTACTTC. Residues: CASSPDVETQYF.

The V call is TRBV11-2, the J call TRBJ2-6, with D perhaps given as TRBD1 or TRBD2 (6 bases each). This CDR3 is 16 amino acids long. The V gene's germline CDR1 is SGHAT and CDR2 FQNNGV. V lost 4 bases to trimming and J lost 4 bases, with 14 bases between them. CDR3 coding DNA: TGTGCCAGCAGCTCTACAGGGACTTGGGGGGCCAACGTCCTGACTTTC. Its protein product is CASSSTGTWGANVLTF.

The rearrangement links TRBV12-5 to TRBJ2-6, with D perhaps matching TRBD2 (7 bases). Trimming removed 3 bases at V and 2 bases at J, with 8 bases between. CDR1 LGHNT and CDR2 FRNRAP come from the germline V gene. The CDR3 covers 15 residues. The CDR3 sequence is CASGLGGAGANVLTF. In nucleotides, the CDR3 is TGTGCTAGTGGTTTAGGGGGGGCTGGGGCCAACGTCCTGACTTTC.